The clone carrying this T cell receptor beta chain was recorded many times. Antigen: not known. Germline V gives CDR1 SGHTA, CDR2 FQGTGA. The CDR3 spans 16 residues. Trimming took 1 base from V and 5 from J, leaving 14 bases between them. TCRdb fed the multiplex PCR reads into MiXCR, producing one record per CDR3 protein. The sample records tens of thousands of distinct CDR3 sequences, approximately 28% being singletons. Axillary draining lymph nodes of breast cancer patients supplied the node samples. The sample originates from a study of breast tumors, draining lymph nodes, adjacent tissues. Findings of the study overall: Data only fit, rather than demonstrated, lymph node origin of most tumor T cells. Tumors had less TCR diversity than lymph nodes, more than nontumor tissue. Luminal-like breast cancer showed significantly higher tumor–nontumor repertoire similarity than basal-like.

This sequence was found in a female donor with breast cancer. Some clones in this sample may be carry-over from other donors' samples. V is TRBV7-3 and J is TRBJ2-2; possible D gene TRBD2, 6 bases. The sequenced sample was axillary lymph node tissue. The CDR3, as DNA: TGTGCCAGCAGCTTAAGGCCCTTCGGAGGGACCGGGGAGCTGTTTTTT. This gives the protein CASSLRPFGGTGELFF.